This T cell receptor beta chain was documented in a study of blood T cells in healthy people across ages. Every sample gave at least 5.5 micrograms of total RNA when it was extracted. A second PCR, run for 7 to 11 cycles, used a sample-barcoded 5' primer plus a J-beta primer mix. TCRdb ran MiXCR on the 5' RACE reads and lists one entry per CDR3 protein. The sample yields 590,000 or so distinct CDR3 sequences, about 30% seen once. Study outcomes and limitations: The fall in TCR beta diversity per million T cells was roughly linear with age. Comparison with aged donors showed that long-lived donors had more naive CD4+ cells and higher diversity. The donors' CMV status was not determined, possibly confounding changes in expanded clonotypes.

The J segment lost 3 bases and the V segment lost 1 base, leaving 4 bases of the junction unmatched. This CDR3 is 15 amino acids long. The germline V gene has CDR1 SGHTA and CDR2 FQGNSA. This clonotype was recorded at least ten times. Its antigen is as yet unknown. J is TRBJ2-7 and V is TRBV7-2; TRBD2 aligns across 9 bases. Specimen: blood. The TCR was taken from an elderly woman in good health. The DNA of the CDR3 is TGTGCCAGCAGCTTAGAGCGGGGGGCGAACTACGAGCAGTACTTC. This translates into CASSLERGANYEQYF.